One and the same sample provided the 18 T cell receptor beta chains below, sequenced in a study of cytomegalovirus exposure and HLA in healthy donors. A multiplex PCR was run with 60 Vbeta primers and 13 Jbeta primers. The table came from immunoSEQ multiplex PCR; TCRdb's copy has only in-frame clones and leaves some out. The sample lists some 150,000 clones, roughly a tenth occurring once. Sample: PBMCs. These receptors were collected from a male donor in good health and CMV-seronegative.

This clone was counted a few times. The chain joins TRBV19 to TRBJ1-5; 9 positions agree with TRBD1. The CDR3 length is 18 residues. J lost 2 bases, V lost 2 bases, and 10 bases had no gene match. In germline, CDR1 is LNHDA, CDR2 SQIVND (reference sequence). CDR3 region: CASSITQGARIGNQPQHF. The CDR3 DNA is TGTGCCAGTAGTATAACACAGGGGGCAAGGATTGGCAATCAGCCCCAGCATTTT.

This clone was seen more than once but under ten times. The rearrangement links TRBV7-8 to TRBJ1-2, with 9 bases matching TRBD1. Germline lookup yields CDR1 SGHVS and CDR2 FQNEAQ. The length of the CDR3 is 15 residues. Germline trimming cut 5 bases from V and 4 bases from J; bases unmatched to any gene: 8. The CDR3 DNA is TGTGCCAGCAGCCGTACAGGGGGCGCAGGCTATGGCTACACCTTC. Its translation: CASSRTGGAGYGYTF.

Concerning this clone itself: Within the sample, other DNA sequences also encode this same CDR3. The rearrangement joins TRBV10-3 to TRBJ1-5; D call uncertain. Germline V gene data show CDR1 as ENHRY and CDR2 as SYGVKD. V was trimmed by 4 bases and J by 2 bases, leaving 9 bases between them. The CDR3 is 14 residues long. The CDR3 DNA is TGTGCCATCAGTGGGCAGGTTGGCAATCAGCCCCAGCATTTT. This gives the protein CAISGQVGNQPQHF.

This clone appeared a few times. This chain links TRBV15 with TRBJ2-7; 7 bases line up with TRBD2. CDR3 size: 14 residues. The V gene's germline CDR1 is LNHNV and CDR2 YYDKDF (reference sequence). J was trimmed by 0 bases and V by 1 base; bases with no gene match: 0. Here the CDR3 reads CATSRGGSSYEQYF. CDR3 DNA: TGTGCCACCAGCAGAGGCGGGAGCTCCTACGAGCAGTACTTC.

This clone was observed a handful of times. V gene TRBV5-4 combines with J gene TRBJ2-7; 11 bases align to TRBD1. The germline V gene has CDR1 SGHNT and CDR2 YYREEE (reference sequence). The V gene end was trimmed by 5 bases and the J gene end by 5 bases; junction bases not matched to a gene: 6. CDR3 length equals 14 residues. The CDR3: CASRRDRGDDEQYF. CDR3 nucleotide sequence: TGTGCCAGCAGAAGGGACAGGGGGGACGACGAGCAGTACTTC.

This clone has just one count. V usage is TRBV7-2 and J usage is TRBJ1-1; 7 nucleotides agree with TRBD1. Trimming removed 5 bases from V and 1 base from J; junction bases left unmatched: 1. The germline gives CDR1 SGHTA, CDR2 FQGNSA. There are 13 residues in the CDR3. The CDR3 DNA is TGTGCCAGCAGCCGGGACAGGAACACTGAAGCTTTCTTT. This sequence encodes CASSRDRNTEAFF.

This clone has just a few counts. V gene TRBV5-1 combines with J gene TRBJ2-3; 8 bases are shared with TRBD1. The V gene's germline CDR1 is SGHRS and CDR2 YFSETQ. This CDR3 is 13 amino acids long. V shed 0 bases and J 8 bases; nucleotides not matched to a gene: 2. As DNA, the CDR3 is TGCGCCAGCAGCTTGGCAACAGGGGGTACGCAGTATTTT. This gives the protein CASSLATGGTQYF.

The J gene is TRBJ1-1, the V gene TRBV28; D gene unclear. There are 13 residues in the CDR3. The germline V gene has CDR1 MDHEN and CDR2 SYDVKM. V lost 6 bases and J 5 bases, leaving 13 bases between the germline ends. The CDR3 DNA follows: TGTGCCAGCAGCCCGCCACGGAGGACTGAAGCTTTCTTT. Its translation is CASSPPRRTEAFF.

The chain has TRBV13 and TRBJ1-3; D gene ambiguous. Germline V lookup: CDR1 PRHDT, CDR2 FYEKMQ (reference sequence). This CDR3 has 16 amino acids. The V gene lost 4 bases and the J gene lost 2 bases, with 15 bases spanning the gap. The CDR3 DNA sequence: TGTGCCAGCAGCTCGAAACAACGTTATCCTGGAAACACCATATATTTT. Translated, it gives CASSSKQRYPGNTIYF.

The gene calls are TRBV6-6 and TRBJ2-7; D is ambiguous. V was pared by 5 bases and J by 3 bases, with 5 bases between. The CDR3 consists of 11 residues. Germline CDR1 reads MNHNY; CDR2 reads SVGAGI (reference sequence). Written as DNA, the CDR3 is TGTGCCAGCAGTGCCAGCTACGAGCAGTACTTC. It specifies CASSASYEQYF.

This chain connects TRBV29-1 to TRBJ2-7; weak D call: TRBD2 (7 bases). V was pared by 1 base and J by 2 bases, with 15 bases between. The CDR3 is 15 amino acids. CDR1 and CDR2 (germline): SQVTM, ANQGSEA. The CDR3 region is CSVEAGGGSPYEQYF. In DNA form, the CDR3 reads TGCAGCGTTGAAGCGGGGGGCGGGAGCCCCTACGAGCAGTACTTC.

A word on this clone: One end of the junction varies from germline; a read error may be responsible. The rearrangement uses TRBV6-5 and TRBJ2-7, with 8 positions matching TRBD2. The CDR3 contains 14 residues. CDR1 is MNHEY and CDR2 is SVGAGI in the germline V gene. The CDR3 nucleotides read TGTGCCAGCAGTACCGGGGGGGCCTCCTACGAGCAATACTTC. This encodes CASSTGGASYEQYF.

This clone has a handful of counts. V is TRBV6-6 and J is TRBJ1-2; D ambiguous. Trimming pared 5 bases from V and 6 bases from J, leaving 22 bases between. The CDR3 covers 16 residues. Germline assignment: CDR1 MNHNY and CDR2 SVGAGI (reference sequence). The CDR3 reads CASSPRSFLPEHGYTF. Written as DNA, the CDR3 is TGTGCCAGCAGTCCTAGATCATTCTTACCGGAGCATGGCTACACCTTC.

V gene TRBV27 combines with J gene TRBJ1-5; D remains ambiguous. This CDR3 has 15 amino acids. The germline V and J ends were trimmed by 5 bases and 6 bases, with 17 bases remaining between them. Germline V lookup: CDR1 MNHEY, CDR2 SMNVEV (reference sequence). CDR3 sequence (DNA): TGTGCCAGCAGTCCGGGATCAGCGGCAACTCAGCCCCAGCATTTT. Protein product: CASSPGSAATQPQHF.

The V gene is TRBV28, the J gene TRBJ1-4; 8 nucleotides line up with TRBD1. V was pared by 5 bases and J by 9 bases, with 11 bases of the junction left unmatched. The CDR3 length is 15 residues. Germline V gives CDR1 MDHEN, CDR2 SYDVKM. As DNA, the CDR3 is TGTGCCAGCAGTCTCCGGGGACAGGTATTGAAAAAACTGTTTTTT. Its translation is CASSLRGQVLKKLFF.

This clone was observed a handful of times. The genes are TRBV6-5 and TRBJ1-5; 8 positions agree with TRBD1. Trimming removed 5 bases from V and 2 bases from J; junction bases left unmatched: 2. This CDR3 is built from 14 residues. Germline V gene data show CDR1 as MNHEY and CDR2 as SVGAGI. DNA for the CDR3: TGTGCCAGCAGTGCGGGACAGGGCAATCAGCCCCAGCATTTT. This codes for CASSAGQGNQPQHF.

This clone was seen a few times. The chain uses TRBV6-1 and TRBJ2-7, with D tentatively TRBD2 (5 bases). The CDR3 spans 15 residues. The germline CDR1 and CDR2 sequences are MNHNS and SASEGT. The ends were cut back, 4 bases at V and 2 bases at J, with 15 bases in the middle. The CDR3 nucleotides are TGTGCCAGCAGTGTGGACCCCCCCGGGGCCTACGAGCAGTACTTC. Its translation: CASSVDPPGAYEQYF.

This clone showed up just a few times. The DNA for the CDR3 is TGTGCCAGCAGTGAAGTCGCCCTGGCGGCTTATGGCTACACCTTC. Its protein is CASSEVALAAYGYTF. The J gene is TRBJ1-2, the V gene TRBV6-1; D is unclear. From germline, CDR1 is MNHNS and CDR2 SASEGT. The CDR3 runs to 15 residues. Trimming stripped 1 base from V and 5 bases from J, with 14 bases between.